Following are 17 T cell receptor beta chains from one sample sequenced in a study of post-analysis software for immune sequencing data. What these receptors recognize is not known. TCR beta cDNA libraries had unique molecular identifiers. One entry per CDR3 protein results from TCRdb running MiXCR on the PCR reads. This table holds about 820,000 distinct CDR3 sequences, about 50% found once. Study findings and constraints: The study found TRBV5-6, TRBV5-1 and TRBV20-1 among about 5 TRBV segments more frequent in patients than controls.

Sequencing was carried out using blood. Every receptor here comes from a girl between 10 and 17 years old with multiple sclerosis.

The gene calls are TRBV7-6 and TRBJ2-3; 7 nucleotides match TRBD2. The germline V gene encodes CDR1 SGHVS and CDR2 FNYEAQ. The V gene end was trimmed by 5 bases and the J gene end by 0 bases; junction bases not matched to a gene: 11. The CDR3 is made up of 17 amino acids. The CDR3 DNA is TGTGCCAGCAGCGCTCGGTCAGCGGGGCAAAGCACAGATACGCAGTATTTT. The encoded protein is CASSARSAGQSTDTQYF.

CDR3 sequence reads: CASSLPPGNNEQFF. DNA of the CDR3: TGTGCCAGCAGTTTGCCCCCGGGGAACAATGAGCAGTTCTTC. The chain joins TRBV12-3 or TRBV12-4 to TRBJ2-1; TRBD2 might be the D (5 bases). This CDR3 region has 14 residues. Trimming took 3 bases from V and 5 from J, leaving 11 bases between them.

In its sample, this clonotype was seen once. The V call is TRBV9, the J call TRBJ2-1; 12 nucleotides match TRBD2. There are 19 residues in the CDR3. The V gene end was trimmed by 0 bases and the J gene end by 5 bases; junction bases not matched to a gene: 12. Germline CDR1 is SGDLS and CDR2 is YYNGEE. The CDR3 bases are TGTGCCAGCAGCGTAGGTCCTTGGGCTAGCGGGGGGGGAGACAATGAGCAGTTCTTC. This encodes CASSVGPWASGGGDNEQFF.

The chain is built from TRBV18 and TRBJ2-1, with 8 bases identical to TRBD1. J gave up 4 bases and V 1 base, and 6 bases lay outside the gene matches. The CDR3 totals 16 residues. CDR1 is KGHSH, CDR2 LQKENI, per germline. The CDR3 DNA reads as TGTGCCAGCTCACCACTTCGGACAGGGACATACAATGAGCAGTTCTTC. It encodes CASSPLRTGTYNEQFF.

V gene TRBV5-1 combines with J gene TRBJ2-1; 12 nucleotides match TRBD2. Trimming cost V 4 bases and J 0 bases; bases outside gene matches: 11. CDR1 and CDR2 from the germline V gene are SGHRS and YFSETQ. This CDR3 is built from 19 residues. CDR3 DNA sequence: TGCGCCAGCAGCCCTAGACTAGCGGGAGTTTATAGCTCCTACAATGAGCAGTTCTTC. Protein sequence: CASSPRLAGVYSSYNEQFF.

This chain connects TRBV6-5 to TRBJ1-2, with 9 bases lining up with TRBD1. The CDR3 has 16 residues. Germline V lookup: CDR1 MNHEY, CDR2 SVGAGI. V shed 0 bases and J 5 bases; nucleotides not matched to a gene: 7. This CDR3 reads CASSYSITGGAYGYTF. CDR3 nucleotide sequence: TGTGCCAGCAGTTACTCGATTACAGGGGGCGCGTATGGCTACACCTTC.

This chain's CDR3 is CASRKQVNTEAFF. For the CDR3, the DNA is TGTGCCAGCAGGAAACAGGTGAACACTGAAGCTTTCTTT. The chain couples TRBV6-1 to TRBJ1-1; D might be TRBD1 (5 bases). V lost 6 bases, J lost 0 bases, and 8 bases lay in between. The CDR3 is 13 residues long. Germline V CDR1 and CDR2: MNHNS, SASEGT.

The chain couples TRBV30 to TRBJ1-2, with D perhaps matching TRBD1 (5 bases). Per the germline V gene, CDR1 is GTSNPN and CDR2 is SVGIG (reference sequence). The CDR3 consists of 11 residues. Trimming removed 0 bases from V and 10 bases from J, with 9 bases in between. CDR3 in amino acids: CAWSVTGDYTF. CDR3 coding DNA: TGTGCCTGGAGTGTAACAGGCGACTACACCTTC.

The CDR3 coding sequence is TGTGCCAGCAGCCAAGACGAGGCCAGCGGTGAGCAGTTCTTC. This gives the protein CASSQDEASGEQFF. V gene TRBV3-1 combines with J gene TRBJ2-1, with a weak D call TRBD2 (5 bases). V lost 0 bases, J lost 9 bases, and 12 bases lay in between. The CDR3 sequence is 14 residues long. Germline V gives CDR1 LGHDT, CDR2 YNNKEL (reference sequence).

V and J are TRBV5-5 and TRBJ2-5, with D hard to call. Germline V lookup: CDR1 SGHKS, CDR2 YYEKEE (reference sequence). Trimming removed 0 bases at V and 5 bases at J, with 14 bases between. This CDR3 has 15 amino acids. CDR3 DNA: TGTGCCAGCAGCTTGGCTCTTCGACCCGGGGAGACCCAGTACTTC. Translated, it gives CASSLALRPGETQYF.

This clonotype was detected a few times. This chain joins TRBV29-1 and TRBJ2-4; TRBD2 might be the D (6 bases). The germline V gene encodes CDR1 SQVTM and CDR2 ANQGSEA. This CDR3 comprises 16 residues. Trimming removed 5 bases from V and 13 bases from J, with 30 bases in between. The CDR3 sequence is CSVQRDRASVYNEQYF. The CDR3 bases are TGCAGCGTTCAACGGGATCGGGCTAGCGTTTACAATGAGCAGTACTTC. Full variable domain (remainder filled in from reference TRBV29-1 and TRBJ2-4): SAVISQKPSRDICQRGTSLTIQCQVDSQVTMMFWYRQQPGQSLTLIATANQGSEATYESGFVIDKFPISRPNLTFSTLTVSNMSPEDSSIYLCSVQRDRASVYNEQYFGAGTRLSVL.

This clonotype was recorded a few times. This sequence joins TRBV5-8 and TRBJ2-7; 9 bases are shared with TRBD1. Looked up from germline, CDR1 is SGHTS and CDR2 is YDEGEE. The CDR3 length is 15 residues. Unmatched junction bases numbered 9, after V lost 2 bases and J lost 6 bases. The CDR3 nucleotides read TGTGCCAGCAGCTTATCCGGGACAGGGCAGAGCGAGCAGTACTTC. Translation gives CASSLSGTGQSEQYF.

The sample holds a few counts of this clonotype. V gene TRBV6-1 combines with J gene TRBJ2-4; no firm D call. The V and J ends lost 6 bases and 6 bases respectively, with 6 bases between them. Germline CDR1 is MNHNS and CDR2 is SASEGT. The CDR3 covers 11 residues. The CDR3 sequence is CASRQGNIQYF. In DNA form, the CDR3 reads TGTGCCAGCAGGCAAGGAAACATTCAGTACTTC.

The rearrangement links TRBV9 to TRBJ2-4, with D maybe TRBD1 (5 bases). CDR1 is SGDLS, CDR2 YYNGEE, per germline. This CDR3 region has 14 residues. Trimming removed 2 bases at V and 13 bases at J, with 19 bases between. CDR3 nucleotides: TGTGCCAGCAGCGTTGACAGCCTCTTAGAAGAGCAGTACTTC. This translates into CASSVDSLLEEQYF.

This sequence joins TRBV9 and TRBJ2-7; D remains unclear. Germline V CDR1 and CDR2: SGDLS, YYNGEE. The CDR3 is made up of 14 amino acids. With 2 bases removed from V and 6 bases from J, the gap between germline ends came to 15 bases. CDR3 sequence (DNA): TGTGCCAGCAGCGTTTCCCGACTGGGCTCCGAGCAGTACTTC. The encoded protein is CASSVSRLGSEQYF.

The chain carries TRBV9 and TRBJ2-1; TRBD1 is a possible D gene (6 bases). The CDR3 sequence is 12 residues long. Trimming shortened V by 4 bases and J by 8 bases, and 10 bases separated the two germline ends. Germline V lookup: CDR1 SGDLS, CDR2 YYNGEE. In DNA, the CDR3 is TGTGCCAGCAGCATTCAGGGGCATGAGCAGTTCTTC. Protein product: CASSIQGHEQFF.

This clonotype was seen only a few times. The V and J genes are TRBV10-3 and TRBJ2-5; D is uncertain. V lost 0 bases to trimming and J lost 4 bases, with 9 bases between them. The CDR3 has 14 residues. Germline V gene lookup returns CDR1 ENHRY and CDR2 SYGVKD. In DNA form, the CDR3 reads TGTGCCATCAGTGAGTCGAGAGGCGGAGAGACCCAGTACTTC. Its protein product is CAISESRGGETQYF.